These 29 T cell receptor beta chains were sequenced from one sample in a study of T cell responses to AZD1222 COVID-19 vaccine. Produced via immunoSEQ multiplex PCR; TCRdb's table is partial and in-frame only. This sample yields around 150,000 clones, of which 75% to 90% are seen a single time; approximately 4% belongs to the top ten. The material sequenced was peripheral blood, taken on day 0 of AZD1222 vaccination. The source is an adult in good health.

This chain links TRBV9 with TRBJ2-1; 8 bases are shared with TRBD1. V shed 4 bases, J shed 9 bases, and the junction held 12 bases outside the gene matches. This CDR3 has 15 residues. Germline values: CDR1 SGDLS, CDR2 YYNGEE. DNA for the CDR3: TGTGCCAGCAGCCTCGACAGGGGAATCCAGGGTGAGCAGTTCTTC. It is translated as CASSLDRGIQGEQFF. The whole variable domain, remainder taken from reference TRBV9 and TRBJ2-1, is DSGVTQTPKHLITATGQRVTLRCSPRSGDLSVYWYQQSLDQGLQFLIQYYNGEERAKGNILERFSAQQFPDLHSELNLSSLELGDSALYFCASSLDRGIQGEQFFGPGTRLTVL.

The CDR3 DNA follows: TGTGCCAGCAGTTACTACGGACTAGCGGGGGAGGCGCAGTATTTT. Residues: CASSYYGLAGEAQYF. The J gene is TRBJ2-3, the V gene TRBV6-5; 13 bases are a match to TRBD2. The CDR3 extends over 15 amino acids. Looked up from germline, CDR1 is MNHEY and CDR2 is SVGAGI. The V and J ends lost 1 base and 10 bases, in that order; junction bases with no gene match: 5.

The chain is built from TRBV3-1 (or the pseudogene TRBV3-2) and TRBJ1-3; maybe TRBD1 (5 bases). This CDR3 has 17 residues. Germline-derived CDR1 and CDR2 are LGHDT and YNNKEL (reference sequence). Deletions cut 4 bases from V and 8 bases from J, with 24 bases between. CDR3 DNA: TGTGCCAGCAGCCCGCCCCCCTGGGAGGGGATTCGGGACACCATATATTTT. Translating gives CASSPPPWEGIRDTIYF.

The chain uses TRBV18 and TRBJ1-4, with a tentative D call TRBD1 (6 bases). Germline V gene sequence: CDR1 KGHSH, CDR2 LQKENI. V shed 0 bases and J shed 7 bases, with 12 bases lying between them. The CDR3 consists of 15 residues. The CDR3 protein is CASSPPVGAREKLFF. The CDR3 bases are TGTGCCAGCTCACCACCGGTGGGGGCTCGTGAAAAACTGTTTTTT. Together with reference TRBV18 and TRBJ1-4, the CDR3 gives the full variable domain: NAGVMQNPRHLVRRRGQEARLRCSPMKGHSHVYWYRQLPEEGLKFMVYLQKENIIDESGMPKERFSAEFPKEGPSILRIQQVVRGDSAAYFCASSPPVGAREKLFFGSGTQLSVL.

Only a few counts were recorded for this clone. The genes are TRBV28 and TRBJ2-5; 11 nucleotides match TRBD2. The CDR3 loop spans 14 amino acids. The J segment lost 5 bases and the V segment lost 7 bases, leaving 6 bases of the junction unmatched. The germline V gene encodes CDR1 MDHEN and CDR2 SYDVKM. CDR3 bases: TGTGCCAGCAAGGCTAGCGGGGGGAGCGAGACCCAGTACTTC. Amino acids: CASKASGGSETQYF.

The J gene is TRBJ1-6, the V gene TRBV28; 9 bases align to TRBD1. The junction had 14 bases not matched to a gene; V was cut back by 7 bases and J by 1 base. The V gene's germline CDR1 is MDHEN and CDR2 SYDVKM. The CDR3 totals 19 residues. CDR3 sequence reads: CASTPPPGTGSSYNSPLHF. The CDR3 DNA sequence: TGTGCCAGCACCCCACCACCAGGGACAGGGAGTTCCTATAATTCACCCCTCCACTTT.

This clone appeared once. The chain links TRBV28 to TRBJ2-1, with 7 positions matching TRBD1. Per germline, CDR1 MDHEN and CDR2 SYDVKM. The CDR3 contains 16 residues. With V trimmed by 5 bases and J by 1 base, 8 bases remained unmatched. The CDR3 is CASSGSGTASYNEQFF. CDR3 coding DNA: TGTGCCAGCAGTGGTTCCGGGACAGCATCCTACAATGAGCAGTTCTTC.

Only one count was recorded for this clone. This sequence joins TRBV6-5 and TRBJ1-6; no reliable D call. The V gene's germline CDR1 is MNHEY and CDR2 SVGAGI. The CDR3 spans 14 residues. Trimming left V 2 bases short and J 6 bases short, with 8 bases between. Here the CDR3 reads CASSYVGVNSPLHF. The CDR3 DNA follows: TGTGCCAGCAGTTACGTGGGTGTTAATTCACCCCTCCACTTT.

This clone was seen just once. CDR3 sequence: CASSNTGYAAEAFF. The CDR3 DNA sequence: TGTGCCAGCAGTAATACAGGTTATGCGGCTGAAGCTTTCTTT. The chain uses TRBV6-5 and TRBJ1-1; D perhaps matches TRBD1 (5 bases). Germline lookup yields CDR1 MNHEY and CDR2 SVGAGI. V was shortened by 5 bases and J by 6 bases, with 16 bases between the two germline ends. The CDR3 runs to 14 residues.

The chain uses TRBV28 and TRBJ1-2; tentatively, D is TRBD1 (5 bases). This CDR3 region has 13 residues. The germline V gene encodes CDR1 MDHEN and CDR2 SYDVKM. V gave up 2 bases and J gave up 8 bases, with 12 bases separating them. The CDR3 DNA is TGTGCCAGCAGTTTAGCAGGGATGAGAGGCTACACCTTC. Encoded protein: CASSLAGMRGYTF.

This clone was observed a handful of times. The CDR3 DNA reads as TGTGCCAGCTCACCATTGATGGACAGCGTTAATCAGCCCCAGCATTTT. Translated, it gives CASSPLMDSVNQPQHF. This rearrangement joins TRBV18 to TRBJ1-5; D perhaps matches TRBD1 (6 bases). This CDR3 has 16 residues. V was cut by 2 bases and J by 4 bases, with 15 bases left in between. Germline CDR1 and CDR2: KGHSH and LQKENI.

A single count supports this clone. The rearrangement joins TRBV5-1 to TRBJ1-2, with D unclear. The CDR3 is made up of 14 amino acids. Between the trimmed V and J ends, which lost 0 bases and 5 bases, there was a span of 11 bases. Per the germline V gene, CDR1 is SGHRS and CDR2 is YFSETQ. This CDR3 is CASSLDATIYGYTF. CDR3 in DNA: TGCGCCAGCAGCTTGGACGCCACTATTTATGGCTACACCTTC.

This chain joins TRBV5-6 and TRBJ2-7; D tentatively reads TRBD1 or TRBD2 (5 bases each). The V gene's germline CDR1 is SGHDT and CDR2 YYEEEE. The CDR3 has 13 residues. V lost 0 bases and J 7 bases, leaving 11 bases between the germline ends. The CDR3 bases are TGTGCCAGCAGCTTGGGGGGGAGCTGGGAGCAGTACTTC. Protein: CASSLGGSWEQYF.

The chain links TRBV29-1 to TRBJ2-7, with D unresolved. Germline V CDR1 and CDR2: SQVTM, ANQGSEA. Trimming shortened V by 4 bases and J by 3 bases, and 10 bases separated the two germline ends. The CDR3 loop spans 12 amino acids. The CDR3 loop reads CSVGGRSYEQYF. The CDR3 DNA sequence: TGCAGCGTTGGTGGCAGGAGCTACGAGCAGTACTTC.

This clone was seen a handful of times. This chain connects TRBV3-1 (or the pseudogene TRBV3-2) to TRBJ2-7; D may correspond to TRBD1 or TRBD2 (5 bases each). The CDR3 is 13 amino acids. V lost 0 bases to trimming and J lost 7 bases, with 10 bases between them. Germline loops: CDR1 LGHDT, CDR2 YNNKEL (reference sequence). The CDR3 DNA follows: TGTGCCAGCAGCCAAGACAGGGAGAGGGAGCAGTACTTC. Protein: CASSQDREREQYF.

The chain links TRBV5-4 to TRBJ2-1, with 14 bases matching TRBD2. Germline assignment: CDR1 SGHNT and CDR2 YYREEE (reference sequence). Trimming took 3 bases from V and 0 from J; bases not matched to a gene: 5. There are 18 residues in the CDR3. DNA for the CDR3: TGTGCCAGCAGCTCATGGACTAGCGGGAGGAGCTCCTACAATGAGCAGTTCTTC. Translated, it gives CASSSWTSGRSSYNEQFF.

The CDR3 DNA follows: TGTGCCAGCAGTTTGGGGGCGGACACCGGGGAGCTGTTTTTT. As protein: CASSLGADTGELFF. This chain uses TRBV27 with TRBJ2-2; a weak D match, TRBD1 (6 bases). CDR1 is MNHEY and CDR2 is SMNVEV in the germline V gene (reference sequence). The V end was cut by 3 bases, the J end by 3 bases, with 8 bases between. The CDR3 loop spans 14 amino acids.

The gene calls are TRBV5-8 and TRBJ1-2; the match to TRBD1 covers 9 bases. The CDR3 consists of 17 residues. Germline V lookup: CDR1 SGHTS, CDR2 YDEGEE. With V trimmed by 4 bases and J by 2 bases, 12 bases remained unmatched. The CDR3 bases are TGTGCCAGCAGCCTAATTTCTCCGGGACAGGGCAACTATGGCTACACCTTC. Its translation: CASSLISPGQGNYGYTF.

Worth noting for this clone: This same CDR3 is encoded by further DNA sequences in the sample. This rearrangement joins TRBV29-1 to TRBJ1-2; D is possibly TRBD1 (6 bases). The CDR3 has 12 amino acids. V was trimmed by 3 bases and J by 4 bases, leaving 9 bases between them. CDR1 SQVTM and CDR2 ANQGSEA come from the germline V gene. The CDR3 nucleotides read TGCAGCGTTGAGGGGGCAGCCTATGGCTACACCTTC. It yields the protein CSVEGAAYGYTF.

This clone turned up a few times. The chain carries TRBV4-1 and TRBJ1-5, with D maybe TRBD1 (6 bases). The V gene's germline CDR1 is MGHRA and CDR2 YSYEKL. V lost 0 bases and J 1 base, leaving 13 bases between the germline ends. This CDR3 spans 17 amino acids. DNA of the CDR3: TGCGCCAGCAGCCAAGATATTTGGACAGAGAGCAATCAGCCCCAGCATTTT. It codes for CASSQDIWTESNQPQHF.

The chain combines TRBV3-1 (or the pseudogene TRBV3-2) with TRBJ1-2; possible D gene TRBD1, 6 bases. This CDR3 is 13 amino acids long. Germline loops: CDR1 LGHDT, CDR2 YNNKEL (reference sequence). V was pared by 7 bases and J by 4 bases, with 13 bases between. This CDR3 reads CASTTTGTYGYTF. The CDR3 nucleotides read TGTGCCAGCACCACAACAGGGACCTATGGCTACACCTTC.

This clone was seen just once. The rearrangement joins TRBV4-2 to TRBJ1-1; D remains ambiguous. V was trimmed by 0 bases and J by 4 bases, leaving 6 bases between them. The CDR3 runs 13 residues. Germline loops: CDR1 LGHNA, CDR2 YNFKEQ. The CDR3 region is CASSQDLATEAFF. In DNA form, the CDR3 reads TGTGCCAGCAGCCAAGATCTTGCCACTGAAGCTTTCTTT.

The V call is TRBV2, the J call TRBJ1-6; 10 bases align to TRBD1. Germline CDR1 SNHLY, CDR2 FYNNEI. Losses at the gene ends were 7 bases for V and 10 bases for J; bases not matched to a gene: 7. There are 14 residues in the CDR3. Here the CDR3 DNA reads TGTGCCAGCATCCGCCGGGACAGGGGCTCACCCCTCCACTTT. Protein sequence: CASIRRDRGSPLHF.

The chain employs TRBV7-9 and TRBJ2-5; a possible D gene is TRBD1 (6 bases). V shed 1 base and J shed 10 bases, with 22 bases lying between them. This CDR3 has 16 residues. Germline V lookup: CDR1 SEHNR, CDR2 FQNEAQ (reference sequence). The CDR3 loop is CASSLGDTGIRDNQYF. CDR3 nucleotides: TGTGCCAGCAGCTTAGGGGACACAGGGATTCGGGACAACCAGTACTTC.

This rearrangement joins TRBV11-1 to TRBJ1-6; D call uncertain. CDR1 SGHAT and CDR2 FQDESV come from the germline V gene (reference sequence). Deletions cut 2 bases from V and 9 bases from J, with 5 bases between. The CDR3 is 12 amino acids. CDR3 amino acids: CASSLPGSPLHF. The CDR3 nucleotides read TGTGCCAGCAGCTTACCGGGTTCACCCCTCCACTTT.

This clone occurred a few times. CDR3 coding DNA: TGTGCCAGCAGTGAAGGTGGTTCACCCCTCCACTTT. It yields the protein CASSEGGSPLHF. V gene TRBV6-1 combines with J gene TRBJ1-6; D remains ambiguous. Germline V gives CDR1 MNHNS, CDR2 SASEGT. This CDR3 region has 12 residues. Trimming pared 1 base from V and 9 bases from J, leaving 4 bases between.

The genes are TRBV7-2 and TRBJ1-6, with a weak D call TRBD1 (5 bases). This CDR3 comprises 15 residues. Trimming cost V 1 base and J 7 bases, with 11 bases left between them. Germline CDR1 and CDR2: SGHTA and FQGNSA. In nucleotides, the CDR3 is TGTGCCAGCAGCTTAGTCGGGGACCCAAATTCACCCCTCCACTTT. Protein sequence: CASSLVGDPNSPLHF.

This clone was recorded only once. This chain uses TRBV30 with TRBJ2-6; D is ambiguous. Looked up from germline, CDR1 is GTSNPN and CDR2 is SVGIG (reference sequence). The V gene lost 4 bases and the J gene lost 0 bases, with 10 bases spanning the gap. The CDR3 has 15 amino acids. The CDR3 coding sequence is TGTGCCTGGAAGTACACCAGCTCTGGGGCCAACGTCCTGACTTTC. Amino acids: CAWKYTSSGANVLTF.

To note about this clone: The sample contains more than one DNA sequence encoding this CDR3. The chain joins TRBV15 to TRBJ2-5; D gene ambiguous. Germline CDR1 and CDR2: LNHNV and YYDKDF (reference sequence). The length of the CDR3 is 12 residues. The ends were cut back, 6 bases at V and 5 bases at J, with 10 bases in the middle. The CDR3 is CATSSSRETQYF. DNA for the CDR3: TGTGCCACCAGTTCATCGCGGGAGACCCAGTACTTC.